Shown below are 30 T cell receptor beta chains from a single sample sequenced in a study of technical replicates of blood from a handful of donors. Here immunoSEQ multiplex PCR was the method, and the copy in TCRdb shows in-frame clones only, minus some. The sample holds 55,000 to 85,000 clones, around 97% seen once. Specimen: T cells isolated from PBMCs. Every receptor here comes from a human donor in good health.

V usage is TRBV29-1 and J usage is TRBJ2-2; tentatively, D is TRBD2 (5 bases). V dropped 4 bases and J dropped 6 bases, with 12 bases sitting between them. CDR3 length: 13 residues. The germline V gene encodes CDR1 SQVTM and CDR2 ANQGSEA. The CDR3 DNA follows: TGCAGCGTTGTCTGGGGAGTATCCGGGGAGCTGTTTTTT. This gives the protein CSVVWGVSGELFF.

The chain combines TRBV5-6 with TRBJ1-5, with TRBD1 matching over 7 bases. The CDR3 contains 14 residues. Losses at the gene ends were 3 bases for V and 7 bases for J; bases not matched to a gene: 7. Germline V CDR1 and CDR2: SGHDT, YYEEEE. The CDR3 is CASSYRDSRQPQHF. The DNA for the CDR3 is TGTGCCAGCAGCTACAGGGACAGCCGCCAGCCCCAGCATTTT.

The V call is TRBV7-9, the J call TRBJ2-7; D gene ambiguous. V was trimmed by 4 bases and J by 2 bases, leaving 6 bases between them. CDR1 and CDR2 from the germline V gene are SEHNR and FQNEAQ (reference sequence). The length of the CDR3 is 12 residues. This CDR3 reads CASSSQTYEQYF. DNA for the CDR3: TGTGCCAGCAGCTCTCAGACCTACGAGCAGTACTTC.

The V and J genes are TRBV6-6 and TRBJ2-7, with D perhaps TRBD2 (6 bases). The V gene's germline CDR1 is MNHNY and CDR2 SVGAGI (reference sequence). Trimming removed 6 bases from V and 2 bases from J, with 14 bases in between. The CDR3 length is 14 residues. The CDR3 loop reads CASRLGTGTYEQYF. For the CDR3, the DNA is TGTGCCAGCAGACTCGGGACTGGAACCTACGAGCAGTACTTC.

The chain couples TRBV7-3 to TRBJ1-6; D is perhaps TRBD1 (5 bases). Germline values: CDR1 SGHTA, CDR2 FQGTGA. The CDR3 length is 14 residues. V gave up 3 bases and J gave up 7 bases, with 10 bases separating them. As DNA, the CDR3 is TGTGCCAGCAGCTTTGGACACGCCAATTCACCCCTCCACTTT. It yields the protein CASSFGHANSPLHF. Combining the CDR3 with reference TRBV7-3 and TRBJ1-6 gives the whole variable domain GAGVSQTPSNKVTEKGKYVELRCDPISGHTALYWYRQSLGQGPEFLIYFQGTGAADDSGLPNDRFFAVRPEGSVSTLKIQRTERGDSAVYLCASSFGHANSPLHFGNGTRLTVT.

This clone showed up just once. The gene calls are TRBV5-4 and TRBJ2-5; no definite D call. The CDR3 totals 13 residues. Germline CDR1 is SGHNT and CDR2 is YYREEE (reference sequence). With 1 base removed from V and 3 bases from J, the gap between germline ends came to 7 bases. CDR3 bases: TGTGCCAGCAGCTTGTCTGCAGAAGAGACCCAGTACTTC. Its protein product is CASSLSAEETQYF. Combining the CDR3 with reference TRBV5-4 and TRBJ2-5 gives the whole variable domain ETGVTQSPTHLIKTRGQQVTLRCSSQSGHNTVSWYQQALGQGPQFIFQYYREEENGRGNFPPRFSGLQFPNYSSELNVNALELDDSALYLCASSLSAEETQYFGPGTRLLVL.

The CDR3 loop is CATRDRGNPKISYEQYF. CDR3 in DNA: TGTGCCACCCGGGACAGGGGAAACCCTAAGATCTCCTACGAGCAGTACTTC. The chain joins TRBV19 to TRBJ2-7; TRBD1 agrees at 10 bases. The J segment lost 0 bases and the V segment lost 10 bases, leaving 15 bases of the junction unmatched. CDR1 is LNHDA and CDR2 is SQIVND in the germline V gene (reference sequence). The CDR3 is 17 residues long.

The rearrangement uses TRBV7-2 and TRBJ1-2; D gene ambiguous. The CDR3 has 14 residues. The germline CDR1 and CDR2 sequences are SGHTA and FQGNSA. With 3 bases removed from V and 8 bases from J, the gap between germline ends came to 16 bases. The chain's CDR3 is CASSFGQLTGGYTF. Written as DNA, the CDR3 is TGTGCCAGCAGCTTCGGGCAGCTCACGGGGGGCTACACCTTC.

The CDR3 loop is CASSFQDTQYF. CDR3 DNA: TGCGCCAGCAGCTTTCAAGATACGCAGTATTTT. This rearrangement joins TRBV5-1 to TRBJ2-3; no clear D. The V gene lost 2 bases and the J gene lost 5 bases, with 3 bases spanning the gap. This CDR3 is 11 amino acids long. Germline values: CDR1 SGHRS, CDR2 YFSETQ.

The chain has TRBV5-1 and TRBJ1-4; TRBD1 matches at 11 bases. The CDR3 has 15 amino acids. J gave up 6 bases and V 4 bases, and 5 bases lay outside the gene matches. Germline CDR1 is SGHRS and CDR2 is YFSETQ. This CDR3 reads CASSTGQGADEKLFF. CDR3 DNA: TGCGCCAGCAGCACCGGACAGGGGGCAGATGAAAAACTGTTTTTT.

The V gene is TRBV10-3, the J gene TRBJ1-3; 7 bases agree with TRBD1. Looked up from germline, CDR1 is ENHRY and CDR2 is SYGVKD. CDR3 length: 16 residues. Trimming at V came to 6 bases and at J to 0 bases, leaving 8 bases not matched to a gene. CDR3 amino acids: CAIRPGTESSGNTIYF. For the CDR3, the DNA is TGTGCCATCAGACCCGGGACAGAGAGCTCTGGAAACACCATATATTTT.

V gene TRBV2 combines with J gene TRBJ2-2; 7 positions agree with TRBD2. Trimming at V came to 8 bases and at J to 0 bases, leaving 12 bases not matched to a gene. CDR1 and CDR2 (germline): SNHLY, FYNNEI. CDR3 size: 17 residues. The CDR3 protein is CASLRSLAAANTGELFF. The CDR3 DNA reads as TGTGCCAGCTTAAGATCGCTAGCGGCCGCGAACACCGGGGAGCTGTTTTTT. Drawing the rest from reference TRBV2 and TRBJ2-2, the complete variable domain is EPEVTQTPSHQVTQMGQEVILRCVPISNHLYFYWYRQILGQKVEFLVSFYNNEISEKSEIFDDQFSVERPDGSNFTLKIRSTKLEDSAMYFCASLRSLAAANTGELFFGEGSRLTVL.

The genes are TRBV10-2 and TRBJ1-5, with D perhaps matching TRBD1 (5 bases). The CDR3 totals 15 residues. The ends were cut back, 5 bases at V and 0 bases at J, with 11 bases in the middle. Germline CDR1 WSHSY, CDR2 SAAADI. CDR3 residues: CASSSRQSSNQPQHF. The CDR3 bases are TGCGCCAGCAGTTCGCGACAGAGTAGCAATCAGCCCCAGCATTTT.

This sequence joins TRBV5-1 and TRBJ1-4, with 11 bases matching TRBD1. The V segment lost 3 bases and the J segment 8 bases; nucleotides outside the gene matches: 3. Germline-derived CDR1 and CDR2 are SGHRS and YFSETQ. The CDR3 runs to 14 residues. In DNA form, the CDR3 reads TGCGCCAGCAGCTCGGGGACAGGGGGAGAAAAACTGTTTTTT. Its translation: CASSSGTGGEKLFF.

This chain links TRBV7-2 with TRBJ1-1, with D perhaps TRBD1 (6 bases). CDR1 SGHTA and CDR2 FQGNSA come from the germline V gene. Trimming stripped 1 base from V and 7 bases from J, with 10 bases between. The CDR3 contains 13 residues. CDR3 region: CASSLVWTVEAFF. The CDR3 DNA follows: TGTGCCAGCAGCTTAGTCTGGACAGTTGAAGCTTTCTTT.

The rearrangement uses TRBV27 and TRBJ2-7, with 7 bases matching TRBD2. Per the germline V gene, CDR1 is MNHEY and CDR2 is SMNVEV (reference sequence). The length of the CDR3 is 16 residues. With V trimmed by 3 bases and J by 0 bases, 8 bases remained unmatched. CDR3 loop: CASSFLGGRGSYEQYF. DNA of the CDR3: TGTGCCAGCAGTTTTCTCGGCGGGAGAGGCTCCTACGAGCAGTACTTC.

V and J are TRBV4-1 and TRBJ1-3; D gene ambiguous. The CDR3 is 16 amino acids. Germline lookup yields CDR1 MGHRA and CDR2 YSYEKL. Trimming removed 1 base from V and 0 bases from J, with 10 bases in between. The CDR3 DNA sequence: TGCGCCAGCAGCCAAGCGGACTTAGGCTCTGGAAACACCATATATTTT. Protein sequence: CASSQADLGSGNTIYF.

The chain couples TRBV25-1 to TRBJ2-2; D possibly corresponds to TRBD1 (5 bases). This CDR3 region has 15 residues. In germline, CDR1 is MGHDK, CDR2 SYGVNS. Trimming removed 5 bases from V and 6 bases from J, with 16 bases in between. CDR3: CASSPRVTVAGELFF. The CDR3 DNA is TGTGCCAGCAGTCCCAGGGTGACGGTAGCCGGGGAGCTGTTTTTT. The whole variable domain, filled in from reference TRBV25-1 and TRBJ2-2, reads EADIYQTPRYLVIGTGKKITLECSQTMGHDKMYWYQQDPGMELHLIHYSYGVNSTEKGDLSSESTVSRIRTEHFPLTLESARPSHTSQYLCASSPRVTVAGELFFGEGSRLTVL.

The chain uses TRBV27 and TRBJ2-2; D call uncertain. Trimming removed 2 bases from V and 6 bases from J, with 10 bases in between. Germline V gene data show CDR1 as MNHEY and CDR2 as SMNVEV (reference sequence). The CDR3 is 14 residues long. For the CDR3, the DNA is TGTGCCAGCAGTTTAGGTTTTATAGCCGGGGAGCTGTTTTTT. Protein product: CASSLGFIAGELFF.

The chain uses TRBV5-6 and TRBJ2-1, with D possibly being TRBD2 (5 bases). With 2 bases removed from V and 7 bases from J, the gap between germline ends came to 7 bases. The CDR3 has 12 amino acids. Germline CDR1 SGHDT, CDR2 YYEEEE. The CDR3 DNA follows: TGTGCCAGCAGCTTCCGGGGTAATGAGCAGTTCTTC. This encodes CASSFRGNEQFF.

V usage is TRBV6-4 and J usage is TRBJ1-4, with unresolved D. CDR1 is MRHNA, CDR2 SNTAGT, per germline. The V end was cut by 4 bases, the J end by 5 bases, with 20 bases between. The CDR3 extends over 17 amino acids. The CDR3 loop is CASSADPYGVENEKLFF. The DNA for the CDR3 is TGTGCCAGCAGTGCCGACCCTTACGGGGTGGAGAATGAAAAACTGTTTTTT.

J is TRBJ1-2 and V is TRBV19; no clear D gene. From germline, CDR1 is LNHDA and CDR2 SQIVND (reference sequence). CDR3 length: 12 residues. Trimming removed 6 bases at V and 6 bases at J, with 11 bases between. CDR3 sequence reads: CASSSGSHGYTF. As DNA, the CDR3 is TGTGCCAGTAGCTCAGGATCGCATGGCTACACCTTC. The full variable domain, its missing parts supplied by reference TRBV19 and TRBJ1-2, is DGGITQSPKYLFRKEGQNVTLSCEQNLNHDAMYWYRQDPGQGLRLIYYSQIVNDFQKGDIAEGYSVSREKKESFPLTVTSAQKNPTAFYLCASSSGSHGYTFGSGTRLTVV.

The sample holds one count of this clone. Other DNA sequences in this sample translate to the same CDR3. The rearrangement joins TRBV6-5 to TRBJ1-1, with D hard to call. This CDR3 has 13 amino acids. V lost 0 bases, J lost 7 bases, and 9 bases lay in between. CDR1 and CDR2 (germline): MNHEY, SVGAGI. CDR3 in DNA: TGTGCCAGCAGTTACTCGATAGGGAGTGAAGCTTTCTTT. It encodes CASSYSIGSEAFF.

The chain employs TRBV7-6 and TRBJ1-6; 7 bases are a match to TRBD1. The V and J ends lost 3 bases and 6 bases, in that order; junction bases with no gene match: 5. The germline CDR1 and CDR2 sequences are SGHVS and FNYEAQ. This CDR3 has 15 residues. CDR3 nucleotide sequence: TGTGCCAGCAGCTTGGAGACAGGGAGTAATTCACCCCTCCACTTT. Its translation: CASSLETGSNSPLHF.

This clone was observed a few times. V usage is TRBV11-2 and J usage is TRBJ1-1; D gene ambiguous. The CDR3 has 11 amino acids. The V gene's germline CDR1 is SGHAT and CDR2 FQNNGV. Trimming removed 4 bases from V and 3 bases from J, with 3 bases in between. The CDR3 is CASSSYTEAFF. The CDR3 DNA follows: TGTGCCAGCAGCTCGTACACTGAAGCTTTCTTT.

The chain carries TRBV7-8 and TRBJ2-7; TRBD1 matches 11 bases. This CDR3 contains 16 residues. V lost 2 bases and J lost 2; bases outside the gene matches: 5. Germline V lookup: CDR1 SGHVS, CDR2 FQNEAQ. The CDR3 region is CASSLTPGQGAYEQYF. The DNA for the CDR3 is TGTGCCAGCAGCTTAACACCGGGACAGGGGGCCTACGAGCAGTACTTC.

The chain combines TRBV5-1 with TRBJ1-2; 8 nucleotides agree with TRBD1. This CDR3 has 15 amino acids. The trim removed 4 bases at V and 0 bases at J, leaving 5 bases unmatched. Per the germline V gene, CDR1 is SGHRS and CDR2 is YFSETQ. Written as DNA, the CDR3 is TGCGCCAGCAGCCCTACAGGGGGAACTAACTATGGCTACACCTTC. Protein: CASSPTGGTNYGYTF.

This clone showed up just once. The chain combines TRBV5-1 with TRBJ2-1; D not resolved. Trimming left V 0 bases short and J 3 bases short, with 4 bases between. Germline lookup yields CDR1 SGHRS and CDR2 YFSETQ. The CDR3 is 13 amino acids. CDR3 coding DNA: TGCGCCAGCAGCTTGGTCGGCTACAATGAGCAGTTCTTC. As protein: CASSLVGYNEQFF.

V usage is TRBV7-3 and J usage is TRBJ1-2; TRBD1 might be the D (5 bases). The CDR3 contains 14 residues. V was trimmed by 2 bases and J by 4 bases, leaving 11 bases between them. In germline, CDR1 is SGHTA, CDR2 FQGTGA. The CDR3 spells CASSLGQGSYGYTF. The CDR3 DNA reads as TGTGCCAGCAGCTTAGGTCAGGGCTCCTATGGCTACACCTTC.

The chain joins TRBV30 to TRBJ1-4, with TRBD1 matching 8 bases. The trim removed 5 bases at V and 7 bases at J, leaving 6 bases unmatched. This CDR3 has 13 amino acids. The germline V gene encodes CDR1 GTSNPN and CDR2 SVGIG (reference sequence). The CDR3 loop is CAWGGTGFEKLFF. CDR3 nucleotides: TGTGCCTGGGGGGGGACAGGTTTTGAAAAACTGTTTTTT.